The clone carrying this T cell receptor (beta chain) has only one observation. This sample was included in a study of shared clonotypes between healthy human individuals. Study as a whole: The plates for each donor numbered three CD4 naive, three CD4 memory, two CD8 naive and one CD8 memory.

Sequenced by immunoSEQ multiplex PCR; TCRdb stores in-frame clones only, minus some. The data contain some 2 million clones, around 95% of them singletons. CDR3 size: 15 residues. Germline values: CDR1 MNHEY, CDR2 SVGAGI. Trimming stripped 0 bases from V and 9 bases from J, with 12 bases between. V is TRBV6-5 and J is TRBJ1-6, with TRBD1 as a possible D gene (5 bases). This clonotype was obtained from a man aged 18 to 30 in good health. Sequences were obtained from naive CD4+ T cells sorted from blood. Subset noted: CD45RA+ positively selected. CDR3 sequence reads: CASSYSGTRGSPLHF. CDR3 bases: TGTGCCAGCAGTTACTCCGGGACTAGAGGTTCACCCCTCCACTTT.